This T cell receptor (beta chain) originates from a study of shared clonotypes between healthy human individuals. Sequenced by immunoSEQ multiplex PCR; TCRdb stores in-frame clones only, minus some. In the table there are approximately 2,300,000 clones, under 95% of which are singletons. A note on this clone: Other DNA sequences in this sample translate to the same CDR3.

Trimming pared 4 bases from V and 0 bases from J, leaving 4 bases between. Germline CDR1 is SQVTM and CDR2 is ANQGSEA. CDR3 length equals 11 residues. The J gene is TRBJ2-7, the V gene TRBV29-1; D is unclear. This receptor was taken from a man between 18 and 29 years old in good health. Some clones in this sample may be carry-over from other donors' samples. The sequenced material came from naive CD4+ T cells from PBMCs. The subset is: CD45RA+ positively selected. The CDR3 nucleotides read TGCAGCGTTGTTACCTCCTACGAGCAGTACTTC. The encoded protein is CSVVTSYEQYF.